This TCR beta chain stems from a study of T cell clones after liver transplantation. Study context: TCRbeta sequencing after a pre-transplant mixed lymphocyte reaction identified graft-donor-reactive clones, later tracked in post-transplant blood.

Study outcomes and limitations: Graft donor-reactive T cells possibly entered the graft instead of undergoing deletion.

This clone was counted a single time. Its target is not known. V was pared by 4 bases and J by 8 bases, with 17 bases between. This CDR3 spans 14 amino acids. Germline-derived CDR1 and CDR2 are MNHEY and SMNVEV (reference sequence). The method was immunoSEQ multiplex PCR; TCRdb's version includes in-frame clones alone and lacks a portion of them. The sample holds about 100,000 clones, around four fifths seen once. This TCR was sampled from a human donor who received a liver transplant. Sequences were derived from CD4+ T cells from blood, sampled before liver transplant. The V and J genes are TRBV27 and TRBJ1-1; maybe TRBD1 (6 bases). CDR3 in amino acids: CASSSHNTGSEAFF. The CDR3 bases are TGTGCCAGCAGTTCACACAATACAGGGTCCGAAGCTTTCTTT.